These 25 T cell receptor beta chains share one sample of origin, sequenced in a study of cytomegalovirus exposure and HLA in healthy donors. A multiplex PCR was run with 60 Vbeta primers and 13 Jbeta primers. Clones were read by immunoSEQ multiplex PCR, and TCRdb kept only the in-frame ones, dropping some. The sample includes about 150,000 clones, roughly three quarters seen only once; the top ten take around 2%. The sequenced material came from PBMCs. The receptors shown here come from a man aged 30-40 years in good health and CMV-seronegative.

This clone was seen a few times. The chain combines TRBV5-6 with TRBJ1-2; 8 nucleotides match TRBD1. The trim removed 4 bases at V and 4 bases at J, leaving 12 bases unmatched. CDR3 length: 16 residues. In germline, CDR1 is SGHDT, CDR2 YYEEEE. CDR3 coding DNA: TGTGCCAGCAGCCTGACAGGGGCTCAACGGGGCTATGGCTACACCTTC. It translates to CASSLTGAQRGYGYTF.

The chain joins TRBV7-2 to TRBJ2-7; unclear D gene. This CDR3 is built from 14 residues. V lost 1 base and J 0 bases, leaving 7 bases between the germline ends. Germline V gives CDR1 SGHTA, CDR2 FQGNSA. DNA for the CDR3: TGTGCCAGCAGCTTAGTCCGGAGCTCCTACGAGCAGTACTTC. Amino acids: CASSLVRSSYEQYF.

This clone came up once. The genes are TRBV6-5 and TRBJ2-7; D is unclear. V dropped 4 bases and J dropped 2 bases, with 9 bases sitting between them. This CDR3 region has 13 residues. Germline CDR1 reads MNHEY; CDR2 reads SVGAGI. The CDR3 sequence: CASSSGWPYEQYF. The CDR3 coding sequence is TGTGCCAGCAGTTCCGGGTGGCCCTACGAGCAGTACTTC.

This clone was seen only once. The V and J genes are TRBV5-6 and TRBJ2-7; D gene ambiguous. The CDR3 covers 14 residues. Trimming left V 6 bases short and J 2 bases short, with 15 bases between. The V gene's germline CDR1 is SGHDT and CDR2 YYEEEE. Written as DNA, the CDR3 is TGTGCCAGCAAACTCACGACTCGCCCCTACGAGCAGTACTTC. As protein: CASKLTTRPYEQYF.

The rearrangement links TRBV30 to TRBJ1-1; D call uncertain. This CDR3 comprises 13 residues. Trimming stripped 3 bases from V and 1 base from J, with 9 bases between. CDR1 is GTSNPN and CDR2 is SVGIG in the germline V gene (reference sequence). The CDR3 spells CAWSPSENTEAFF. CDR3 DNA sequence: TGTGCCTGGAGCCCGAGTGAGAACACTGAAGCTTTCTTT.

In this sample, this clone turned up once. Here the CDR3 reads CASRRQAAYYGYTF. CDR3 coding DNA: TGTGCCAGCAGGCGACAGGCCGCCTACTATGGCTACACCTTC. This sequence joins TRBV5-4 and TRBJ1-2; possibly TRBD1 for D (6 bases). This CDR3 contains 14 residues. Between the trimmed V and J ends, which lost 5 bases and 3 bases, there was a span of 14 bases. In germline, CDR1 is SGHNT, CDR2 YYREEE (reference sequence).

The chain carries TRBV13 and TRBJ2-3, with 9 bases matching TRBD2. The ends lost 2 bases at V and 2 bases at J; junction bases unmatched: 8. This CDR3 has 17 amino acids. In germline, CDR1 is PRHDT, CDR2 FYEKMQ (reference sequence). Here the CDR3 DNA reads TGTGCCAGCAGCTTATTAGGAGCGGGAGGTTCCACAGATACGCAGTATTTT. Its translation is CASSLLGAGGSTDTQYF. Drawing the rest from reference TRBV13 and TRBJ2-3, the complete variable domain is AAGVIQSPRHLIKEKRETATLKCYPIPRHDTVYWYQQGPGQDPQFLISFYEKMQSDKGSIPDRFSAQQFSDYHSELNMSSLELGDSALYFCASSLLGAGGSTDTQYFGPGTRLTVL.

The chain recombines TRBV28 with TRBJ1-1; 7 nucleotides match TRBD1. The CDR3 sequence is 14 residues long. The ends lost 5 bases at V and 4 bases at J; junction bases unmatched: 7. From germline, CDR1 is MDHEN and CDR2 SYDVKM. The DNA of the CDR3 is TGTGCCAGCAGTCCACAGGGGATAGTCACTGAAGCTTTCTTT. This translates into CASSPQGIVTEAFF. Full variable domain (outside the CDR3, taken from reference TRBV28 and TRBJ1-1): DVKVTQSSRYLVKRTGEKVFLECVQDMDHENMFWYRQDPGLGLRLIYFSYDVKMKEKGDIPEGYSVSREKKERFSLILESASTNQTSMYLCASSPQGIVTEAFFGQGTRLTVV.

The chain combines TRBV7-6 with TRBJ2-5; the match to TRBD2 covers 7 bases. This CDR3 has 16 amino acids. Germline V gene lookup returns CDR1 SGHVS and CDR2 FNYEAQ. Trimming took 5 bases from V and 3 from J; bases not matched to a gene: 12. This CDR3 reads CASSPLGGGTEETQYF. The CDR3 DNA follows: TGTGCCAGCAGCCCGCTGGGCGGGGGTACTGAAGAGACCCAGTACTTC.

J is TRBJ2-3 and V is TRBV7-8; D is possibly TRBD2 (7 bases). CDR1 is SGHVS, CDR2 FQNEAQ, per germline. This CDR3 comprises 15 residues. The germline V and J ends were trimmed by 1 base and 5 bases, with 13 bases remaining between them. Here the CDR3 reads CASSLEGGLGDTQYF. The CDR3 coding sequence is TGTGCCAGCAGCTTAGAGGGGGGGTTAGGAGATACGCAGTATTTT.

This clone is medium-sized within its sample. This sequence joins TRBV5-1 and TRBJ2-2, with D perhaps TRBD1 (7 bases). Trimming cost V 1 base and J 3 bases, with 13 bases left between them. From germline, CDR1 is SGHRS and CDR2 YFSETQ. CDR3 length: 16 residues. The CDR3, as DNA: TGCGCCAGCAGCTTGAGGGTCAGGGGGGACACCGGGGAGCTGTTTTTT. Encoded protein: CASSLRVRGDTGELFF.

This clone has ten or more counts. The gene calls are TRBV6-4 and TRBJ2-1; the match to TRBD2 covers 7 bases. This CDR3 region has 15 residues. The germline V gene has CDR1 MRHNA and CDR2 SNTAGT. The V gene end was trimmed by 4 bases and the J gene end by 2 bases; junction bases not matched to a gene: 5. DNA of the CDR3: TGTGCCAGCAGTGTCTCTAGCGGTACCTACAATGAGCAGTTCTTC. It is translated as CASSVSSGTYNEQFF.

The genes are TRBV21-1 and TRBJ1-5; no DNA check was done on the table's D call, TRBD1. TRBV21-1 is a pseudogene. The CDR3 covers 15 residues. DNA for the CDR3: TGTGCCAGCAGCAAAGGACAGGGGGCTGGACAGCCCCAGCATTTT. Amino acids: CASSKGQGAGQPQHF.

V usage is TRBV5-4 and J usage is TRBJ1-2, with 8 bases matching TRBD1. J gave up 4 bases and V 0 bases, and 5 bases lay outside the gene matches. The CDR3 is 15 residues long. Germline CDR1 is SGHNT and CDR2 is YYREEE (reference sequence). In nucleotides, the CDR3 is TGTGCCAGCAGCTTGGTGGACAGGGAACCCTATGGCTACACCTTC. It yields the protein CASSLVDREPYGYTF. Full variable domain (rest looked up from reference TRBV5-4 and TRBJ1-2): ETGVTQSPTHLIKTRGQQVTLRCSSQSGHNTVSWYQQALGQGPQFIFQYYREEENGRGNFPPRFSGLQFPNYSSELNVNALELDDSALYLCASSLVDREPYGYTFGSGTRLTVV.

The chain combines TRBV18 with TRBJ2-2, with D unresolved. This CDR3 contains 16 residues. V shed 2 bases and J shed 1 base, with 11 bases lying between them. Per germline, CDR1 KGHSH and CDR2 LQKENI. The CDR3 reads CASSPLPGVNTGELFF. The CDR3 nucleotides read TGTGCCAGCTCACCATTGCCAGGTGTGAACACCGGGGAGCTGTTTTTT.

J is TRBJ2-5 and V is TRBV7-8; TRBD2 matches 9 bases. Germline V gene sequence: CDR1 SGHVS, CDR2 FQNEAQ. Losses at the gene ends were 5 bases for V and 4 bases for J; bases not matched to a gene: 8. The CDR3 runs to 15 residues. CDR3 sequence (DNA): TGTGCCAGCAGCCTATTAGCGGGAGTAACAGAGACCCAGTACTTC. Translating it yields CASSLLAGVTETQYF. Filled out from reference TRBV7-8 and TRBJ2-5, the complete variable domain reads GAGVSQSPRYKVAKRGQDVALRCDPISGHVSLFWYQQALGQGPEFLTYFQNEAQLDKSGLPSDRFFAERPEGSVSTLKIQRTQQEDSAVYLCASSLLAGVTETQYFGPGTRLLVL.

V gene TRBV13 combines with J gene TRBJ2-5; 7 bases are shared with TRBD1. Trimming at V came to 5 bases and at J to 5 bases, leaving 8 bases not matched to a gene. Germline values: CDR1 PRHDT, CDR2 FYEKMQ (reference sequence). The CDR3 runs 14 residues. CDR3: CASSPTGYRETQYF. The CDR3 DNA reads TGTGCCAGCAGCCCGACAGGGTATAGGGAGACCCAGTACTTC.

This chain links TRBV5-4 with TRBJ2-5; possibly TRBD1 for D (5 bases). V shed 2 bases and J shed 1 base, with 6 bases lying between them. The V gene's germline CDR1 is SGHNT and CDR2 YYREEE (reference sequence). This CDR3 contains 13 residues. The CDR3 DNA is TGTGCCAGCAGCTTAGGGGCCCAAGAGACCCAGTACTTC. Encoded protein: CASSLGAQETQYF.

A note on this clone: The same CDR3 arises from other DNA sequences in this sample as well. The chain employs TRBV18 and TRBJ1-1, with D possibly TRBD1 on 6 matching bases. The CDR3 consists of 14 residues. CDR1 is KGHSH and CDR2 is LQKENI in the germline V gene. The V gene lost 4 bases and the J gene lost 1 base, with 10 bases spanning the gap. The CDR3 is CASSLRQENTEAFF. Here the CDR3 DNA reads TGTGCCAGCTCACTACGACAGGAGAACACTGAAGCTTTCTTT.

This clone has only one observation. J is TRBJ1-5 and V is TRBV6-5; tentatively, D is TRBD1 (5 bases). This CDR3 region has 15 residues. The germline CDR1 and CDR2 sequences are MNHEY and SVGAGI. Trimming cost V 2 bases and J 4 bases, with 12 bases left between them. As DNA, the CDR3 is TGTGCCAGCAGTTACACGGGGGACTATAATCAGCCCCAGCATTTT. Protein sequence: CASSYTGDYNQPQHF.

The rearrangement joins TRBV6-6 to TRBJ2-5; TRBD1 aligns across 8 bases. This CDR3 spans 16 amino acids. V lost 2 bases to trimming and J lost 1 base; unmatched junction nucleotides: 6. Per germline, CDR1 MNHNY and CDR2 SVGAGI (reference sequence). The CDR3 bases are TGTGCCAGCAGTTACCCAGGGGGCCGCTCCCAAGAGACCCAGTACTTC. It translates to CASSYPGGRSQETQYF.

This chain joins TRBV11-2 and TRBJ1-4; D is ambiguous. The V and J ends lost 3 bases and 6 bases respectively, with 8 bases between them. The germline V gene encodes CDR1 SGHAT and CDR2 FQNNGV. The CDR3 covers 13 residues. The CDR3 DNA is TGTGCCAGCAGCTTTGCCAGTCATGAAAAACTGTTTTTT. Translation: CASSFASHEKLFF.

J is TRBJ2-7 and V is TRBV7-8; the match to TRBD2 covers 9 bases. Per the germline V gene, CDR1 is SGHVS and CDR2 is FQNEAQ. The CDR3 is 14 residues long. With 5 bases clipped from V and 9 bases from J, the junction kept 11 bases outside the gene matches. The CDR3 nucleotides read TGTGCCAGCAGCCCGTTTGGCGGGAGGGCCGCGCAGTACTTC. Protein sequence: CASSPFGGRAAQYF. Supplemented by reference TRBV7-8 and TRBJ2-7, the full variable domain reads GAGVSQSPRYKVAKRGQDVALRCDPISGHVSLFWYQQALGQGPEFLTYFQNEAQLDKSGLPSDRFFAERPEGSVSTLKIQRTQQEDSAVYLCASSPFGGRAAQYFGPGTRLTVT.

V and J are TRBV7-8 and TRBJ2-3; TRBD1 might be the D (5 bases). The V end lost 4 bases, the J end lost 2 bases, and 13 bases lay between the germline ends. There are 15 residues in the CDR3. CDR1 is SGHVS and CDR2 is FQNEAQ in the germline V gene. CDR3 residues: CASSYWTRNTDTQYF. Written as DNA, the CDR3 is TGTGCCAGCAGCTATTGGACAAGAAACACAGATACGCAGTATTTT.

This chain joins TRBV9 and TRBJ1-5; possibly TRBD1 for D (5 bases). The germline V gene has CDR1 SGDLS and CDR2 YYNGEE. Trimming pared 0 bases from V and 5 bases from J, leaving 18 bases between. The CDR3 consists of 17 residues. CDR3 sequence: CASSVAEQEGPDQPQHF. The CDR3 DNA reads TGTGCCAGCAGCGTAGCTGAGCAGGAGGGGCCGGATCAGCCCCAGCATTTT.